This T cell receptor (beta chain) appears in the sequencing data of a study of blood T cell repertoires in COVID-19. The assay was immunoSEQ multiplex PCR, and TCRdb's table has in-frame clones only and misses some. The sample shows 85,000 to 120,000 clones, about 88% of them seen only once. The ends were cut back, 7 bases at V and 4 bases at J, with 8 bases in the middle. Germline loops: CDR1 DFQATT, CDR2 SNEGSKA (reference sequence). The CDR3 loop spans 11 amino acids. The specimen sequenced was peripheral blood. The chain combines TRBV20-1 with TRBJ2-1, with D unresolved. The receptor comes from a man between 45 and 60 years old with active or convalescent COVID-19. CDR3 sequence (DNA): TGCAGTGAGCGTACATACAATGAGCAGTTCTTC. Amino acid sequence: CSERTYNEQFF.